Listed below are T cell receptor beta chains from one sample, sequenced in a study of blood T cell repertoires in COVID-19. Data came from immunoSEQ multiplex PCR; TCRdb stores just in-frame clones and leaves some out. The sample consists of roughly 30,000 clones, roughly 90% of them appearing once. The sequencing input was peripheral blood. All receptors derive from a human donor in a cohort sampled during active COVID-19. Each CDR3 is given with its conserved first and last residue. Each record gives: clone size, V gene, D gene, J gene, CDR3 DNA, CDR3 protein. A D gene is named only where the DNA matches it firmly. A clone size is listed for some rows: how often the clone was seen (once, few, many), or a class if it is expanded.

size: -; V: TRBV7-3; D: -; J: TRBJ2-5; DNA: TGTGCCAGCAGCTCACAGGGTCAAGGGACCCAGTACTTC; CDR3: CASSSQGQGTQYF
size: -; V: TRBV7-2; D: TRBD2; J: TRBJ2-7; DNA: TGTGCCAGCAGCCGGGGGGGACTACCCTCCTACGAGCAGTACTTC; CDR3: CASSRGGLPSYEQYF
size: -; V: TRBV12-5; D: -; J: TRBJ1-5; DNA: TGTGCTAGTGGTTCCAATACCCCCCTGGGAGGGGGGAATCAGCCCCAGCATTTT; CDR3: CASGSNTPLGGGNQPQHF
size: -; V: TRBV7-9; D: TRBD2; J: TRBJ2-2; DNA: TGTGCCAGCAGCTCCCTATCGGGGGGTCTAGGTCGCACCGGGGAGCTGTTTTTT; CDR3: CASSSLSGGLGRTGELFF
size: once; V: TRBV7-3; D: TRBD1; J: TRBJ1-2; DNA: TGTGCCAGCACCCCGGCAGGGGGGAGCTATGGCTACACCTTC; CDR3: CASTPAGGSYGYTF
size: -; V: TRBV9; D: TRBD2; J: TRBJ2-7; DNA: TGTGCCAGCAGCCCAGACGGACTAGCGGGTACCGACGAGCAGTACTTC; CDR3: CASSPDGLAGTDEQYF
size: -; V: TRBV6-2/TRBV6-3; D: TRBD1; J: TRBJ1-1; DNA: TGTGCCAGCAGTTATCCCTTCCGAGGGAGCCACACAGGGGCGGGGAACACTGAAGCTTTCTTT; CDR3: CASSYPFRGSHTGAGNTEAFF
size: -; V: TRBV18; D: TRBD1; J: TRBJ1-6; DNA: TGTGCCAGCTCGTCGGACAGGGGTAATAATTCACCCCTCCACTTT; CDR3: CASSSDRGNNSPLHF
size: -; V: TRBV5-1; D: -; J: TRBJ2-7; DNA: TGCGCCAGCAGCGCGAGCCGTCTGTTGGACGAGCAGTACTTC; CDR3: CASSASRLLDEQYF
size: -; V: TRBV6-2/TRBV6-3; D: TRBD1; J: TRBJ1-2; DNA: TGTGCCAGCAGTTACTCCACCAGGACAGGGATCTATGGCTACACCTTC; CDR3: CASSYSTRTGIYGYTF
size: -; V: TRBV11-2; D: -; J: TRBJ2-7; DNA: TGTGCCAGCAGCTTACCGGGACTGCCCCCCTACGAGCAGTACTTC; CDR3: CASSLPGLPPYEQYF
size: -; V: TRBV7-3; D: -; J: TRBJ1-1; DNA: TGTGCCAGCAGCTTAATGGCGCCGGGCAGGGCCATGAACACTGAAGCTTTCTTT; CDR3: CASSLMAPGRAMNTEAFF
size: -; V: TRBV5-4; D: TRBD1; J: TRBJ2-7; DNA: TGTGCCAGCAGCCTCGACAGGGGGCAAACCTACGAGCAGTACTTC; CDR3: CASSLDRGQTYEQYF
size: -; V: TRBV5-6; D: -; J: TRBJ2-3; DNA: TGTGCCAGCAGGAGGAGTGGAGATACGCAGTATTTT; CDR3: CASRRSGDTQYF
size: -; V: TRBV5-4; D: -; J: TRBJ1-6; DNA: TGTGCCAGCAGCTTGGGCTGGAGGGGTGGAGGGAATTCACCCCTCCACTTT; CDR3: CASSLGWRGGGNSPLHF
size: -; V: TRBV11-2; D: TRBD2; J: TRBJ2-3; DNA: TGTGCCAGCAGCTCCCTGACTAGCGGGGGAACAGATACGCAGTATTTT; CDR3: CASSSLTSGGTDTQYF
size: -; V: TRBV5-1; D: -; J: TRBJ2-3; DNA: TGCGCCAGCAGCTTGGGCCCGGCCGGAGCCTCTAGCACAGATACGCAGTATTTT; CDR3: CASSLGPAGASSTDTQYF
size: -; V: TRBV3-1/TRBV3-2; D: -; J: TRBJ2-7; DNA: TGTGCCAGCAGCCAAGACGCGGGGACCCCCTACGAGCAGTACTTC; CDR3: CASSQDAGTPYEQYF
size: once; V: TRBV5-6; D: -; J: TRBJ2-5; DNA: TGTGCCAGCAGCCCCGGCAGGGGGGCGGAAGAGACCCAGTACTTC; CDR3: CASSPGRGAEETQYF
size: -; V: TRBV29-1; D: TRBD2; J: TRBJ2-1; DNA: TGCAGCGTTGATACGCCACTAGCGGGGGCTCCGGGACCCTACAATGAGCAGTTCTTC; CDR3: CSVDTPLAGAPGPYNEQFF
size: few; V: TRBV4-3; D: TRBD1; J: TRBJ1-6; DNA: TGCGCCAGCAGCCAAATCGGGACAGGGGATAATTCACCCCTCCACTTT; CDR3: CASSQIGTGDNSPLHF
size: -; V: TRBV6-5; D: -; J: TRBJ1-4; DNA: TGTGCCAGCAGCCCGGGAGAAAAACTGTTTTTT; CDR3: CASSPGEKLFF
size: -; V: TRBV19; D: -; J: TRBJ1-5; DNA: TGTGCCAGTAGTGGTCGGGGGCAGCCCCAGCATTTT; CDR3: CASSGRGQPQHF